Listed below are T cell receptor beta chains from one sample, sequenced in a study of cytomegalovirus exposure and HLA in healthy donors. TCRdb's copy holds only in-frame clones and misses some; the assay was immunoSEQ multiplex PCR. Of about 180,000 clones detected, around 77% appear once; the ten largest clones hold roughly 2.3%. Sequenced input: PBMCs. These receptors were collected from a man aged 55-75 years in good health and CMV-seronegative. The CDR3 runs from the conserved cysteine through the conserved F or W. A D gene is named only where the DNA matches it firmly. Clone size is given for some rows only: seen once, a few or many times, or a class if the clone is expanded.

V gene	CDR3 length	clone size	J gene	D gene	CDR3 DNA	CDR3 protein
TRBV5-6	14	-	TRBJ1-1	-	TGTGCCAGCAGCTTCGGGACGCCGGAGGGCTTGGCTTTCTTT	CASSFGTPEGLAFF
TRBV29-1	14	-	TRBJ1-5	-	TGCAGCGTTGATGGGGGCGGGAGCAATCAGCCCCAGAATTTT	CSVDGGGSNQPQNF
TRBV10-3	18	-	TRBJ1-3	TRBD1	TGTGCCATCAGAAGGGGGCCAGGGGGCTCGGAGTCTGGAAACACCATATATTTT	CAIRRGPGGSESGNTIYF
TRBV18	13	-	TRBJ2-1	-	TGTGCCAGCTCACCACCTTCAGCGAATGAGCAGTTCTTC	CASSPPSANEQFF
TRBV29-1	14	-	TRBJ2-5	-	TGCAGCGTTGACCTAGGACAGAGACAAGAGACCCAGTACTTC	CSVDLGQRQETQYF
TRBV7-2	13	-	TRBJ2-5	-	TGTGCCAGCAGCTTAGTAGCCCAAGAGACCCAGTACTTC	CASSLVAQETQYF
TRBV6-1	12	-	TRBJ1-1	-	TGTGCCAGCATAAGGGGGATCACTGAAGCTTTCTTT	CASIRGITEAFF
TRBV6-5	16	-	TRBJ1-1	-	TGTGCCAGCAGTTTCCGACAGGCTACAATGAACACTGAAGCTTTCTTT	CASSFRQATMNTEAFF
TRBV5-1	18	-	TRBJ2-2	TRBD1	TGCGCCAGCAGCTTAATGGGACAGGGGGCTCCTTTCGCCGGGGAGCTGTTTTTT	CASSLMGQGAPFAGELFF
TRBV7-9	13	-	TRBJ2-3	-	TGTGCCAGCAGCTTAGCGGCGGCAGATACGCAGTATTTT	CASSLAAADTQYF
TRBV7-9	13	-	TRBJ1-1	-	TGTGCCAGCAGCTCACAGAGAAACACTGAAGCTTTCTTT	CASSSQRNTEAFF
TRBV19	16	-	TRBJ2-2	-	TGTGCCAGTACCCCACTACGGACAGCCAGCACCGGGGAGCTGTTTTTT	CASTPLRTASTGELFF
TRBV5-5	11	-	TRBJ1-1	-	TGTGCCAGCAGCCGAATCGGTTCGGCTTTCTTT	CASSRIGSAFF
TRBV7-2	15	few	TRBJ2-7	TRBD1	TGTGCCAGCAGTCCTCCAGGGACAGGGGGCTACGAGCAGTACTTC	CASSPPGTGGYEQYF
TRBV5-6	15	-	TRBJ2-3	TRBD2	TGTGCCAGCAGCTTGGGACTAGCTAGCACAGATACGCAGTATTTT	CASSLGLASTDTQYF
TRBV11-3	13	few	TRBJ1-1	TRBD1	TGTGCCAGCAGCCGGGACAGGAACACTGAAGCTTTCTTT	CASSRDRNTEAFF
TRBV7-3	15	-	TRBJ2-7	-	TGTGCCAGCAGCTTACGGTTGGGGCAGGTCTCCGAGCAGTACTTC	CASSLRLGQVSEQYF
TRBV29-1	16	-	TRBJ2-2	TRBD1	TGCAGCGTTCTTGGAAACAGGGGGTATACCACCGGGGAGCTGTTTTTT	CSVLGNRGYTTGELFF
TRBV2	15	few	TRBJ2-7	TRBD1	TGTGCCAGTAACACTAACGGACAGGGGAGCAACGAGCAGTACTTC	CASNTNGQGSNEQYF
TRBV18	16	-	TRBJ2-1	TRBD2	TGTGCCAGCTCACCCGGGACTAGCGGGGTGAGGAATGAGCAGTTCTTC	CASSPGTSGVRNEQFF
TRBV6-6	14	-	TRBJ1-4	-	TGTGCCAGCAGTTACGCGGAGGGTGGAGAAAAACTGTTTTTT	CASSYAEGGEKLFF
TRBV14	13	-	TRBJ2-1	TRBD2	TGTGCCAGCAGCCCCCGGGGGGGCGCGTATCAGTTCTTC	CASSPRGGAYQFF
TRBV7-9	14	-	TRBJ1-5	-	TGTGCCAGCAGCTCGCAGGGTGGTCATCAGCCCCAGCATTTT	CASSSQGGHQPQHF
TRBV29-1	15	-	TRBJ2-1	TRBD1	TGCAGCGTGGCCGGGGACAGGGGGCGGGTAGATGAGCAGTTCTTC	CSVAGDRGRVDEQFF
TRBV2	16	once	TRBJ2-6	-	TGTGCCAGCAGGGTTAATGCAGGGTCAGGGGCCAACGTCCTGACTTTC	CASRVNAGSGANVLTF
TRBV6-6	13	-	TRBJ2-7	-	TGTGCCAGCAGTCCCGCTCAGGGTGAGAAGCAGTACTTC	CASSPAQGEKQYF
TRBV10-2	12	few	TRBJ1-1	-	TGCGCCAGCAGGGACAGTAACACTGAAGCTTTCTTT	CASRDSNTEAFF
TRBV6-5	15	-	TRBJ2-6	-	TGTGCCAGCAGCCCAGGGGTTGCCGGGGCCAACGTCCTGACTTTC	CASSPGVAGANVLTF
TRBV4-2	24	-	TRBJ2-3	TRBD2	TGTGCCAGCAGCCAAGATGTAGGACAGGGATCTCCGGGACTAGCGGGAGCTAGCACAGATACGCAGTATTTT	CASSQDVGQGSPGLAGASTDTQYF
TRBV5-1	20	-	TRBJ2-2	TRBD2	TGCGCCAGCAGGGATTGGGGCCCTGAGAGCGGGGGAACGAACACCGGGGAGCTGTTTTTT	CASRDWGPESGGTNTGELFF
TRBV30	13	few	TRBJ1-1	-	TGTGCCTGGACCGGGGGTTCATACACTGAAGCTTTCTTT	CAWTGGSYTEAFF
TRBV19	17	many	TRBJ1-5	TRBD1	TGTGCCAGTAGTCGTGGGGGGACAGCAGGGCAAGGCCAGCCCCAGCATTTT	CASSRGGTAGQGQPQHF
TRBV27	16	-	TRBJ2-7	TRBD1	TGTGCCAGCAGTTCACGGGACAGGGGGCGCCAGGGCGAGCAGTACTTC	CASSSRDRGRQGEQYF
TRBV9	15	-	TRBJ2-1	TRBD2	TGTGCCAGCACTCGGAGTGGGGGGGGAAACAATGAGCAGTTCTTC	CASTRSGGGNNEQFF
TRBV5-1	15	-	TRBJ2-5	TRBD2	TGCGCCAGCAGCTTGGGGGCTAGCGGGGAAGAGACCCAGTACTTC	CASSLGASGEETQYF
TRBV6-1	15	-	TRBJ1-5	-	TGTGCCAGCCTGATCTCAGACAGGCACAATCAGCCCCAGCATTTT	CASLISDRHNQPQHF
TRBV6-1	15	-	TRBJ2-7	TRBD1	TGTGCCAGCAGCCCCGGGACAGAAACTTACTACGAGCAGTACTTC	CASSPGTETYYEQYF
TRBV15	19	-	TRBJ2-2	TRBD1	TGTGCCACCAGCAGAACCCTACCCGGGACAGGGGGTTACACCGGGGAGCTGTTTTTT	CATSRTLPGTGGYTGELFF
TRBV6-5	15	-	TRBJ1-1	TRBD1	TGTGCCAGCAGACCTGGGACAGGGAAATATAGTGAAGCTTTCTTT	CASRPGTGKYSEAFF
TRBV6-1	12	-	TRBJ1-5	-	TGTGCCAGCAACAAGAGCAATCAGCCCCAGCATTTT	CASNKSNQPQHF
TRBV7-9	19	-	TRBJ2-6	TRBD1	TGTGCCAGCAGCTTATTTCGGGACAGGGGGCGTCGTGGGGCCAACGTCCTGACTTTC	CASSLFRDRGRRGANVLTF
TRBV19	18	-	TRBJ2-6	-	TGTGCCAGTAGTATCCCCGGCAGGATTAGCTCTGGGGCCAACGTCCTGACTTTC	CASSIPGRISSGANVLTF
TRBV14	18	-	TRBJ1-3	TRBD1	TGTGCCAGCAGTTCTATACCACCCGGGACAGGGAGAGGAAACACCATATATTTT	CASSSIPPGTGRGNTIYF
TRBV19	14	-	TRBJ1-1	TRBD1	TGTGCCAGTAGTCACAGGGGTAGGAACACTGAAGCTTTCTTT	CASSHRGRNTEAFF
TRBV20-1	10	-	TRBJ2-3	-	TGCAGTGTAGCTCGGGATACGCAGTATTTT	CSVARDTQYF
TRBV18	15	-	TRBJ2-1	TRBD1	TGTGCCAGCTCATGGGGACAGTCGCTTTACAATGAGCAGTTCTTC	CASSWGQSLYNEQFF
TRBV28	16	-	TRBJ2-2	-	TGTGCCAGCAGTTCACTCGGCCGAAAGGAGACCGGGGAGCTGTTTTTT	CASSSLGRKETGELFF